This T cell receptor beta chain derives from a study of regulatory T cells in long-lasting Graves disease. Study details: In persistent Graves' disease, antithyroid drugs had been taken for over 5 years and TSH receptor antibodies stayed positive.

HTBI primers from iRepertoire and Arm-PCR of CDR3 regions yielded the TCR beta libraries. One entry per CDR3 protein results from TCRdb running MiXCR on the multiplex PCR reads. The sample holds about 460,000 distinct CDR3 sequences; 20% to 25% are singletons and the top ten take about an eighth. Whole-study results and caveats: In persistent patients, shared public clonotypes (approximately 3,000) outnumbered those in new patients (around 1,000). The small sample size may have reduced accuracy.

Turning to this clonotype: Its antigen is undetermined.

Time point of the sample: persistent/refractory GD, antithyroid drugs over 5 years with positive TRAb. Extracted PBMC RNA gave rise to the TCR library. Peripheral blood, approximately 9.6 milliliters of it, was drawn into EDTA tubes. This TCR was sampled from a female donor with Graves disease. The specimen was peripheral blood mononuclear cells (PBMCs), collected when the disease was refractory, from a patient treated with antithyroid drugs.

CDR3 in amino acids: CASSVEVEDGYTF. The CDR3 region has the DNA TGTGCCAGCAGCGTAGAGGTTGAGGATGGCTACACCTTC. This rearrangement joins TRBV9 to TRBJ1-2, with D uncertain. Trimming cost V 0 bases and J 6 bases, with 9 bases left between them. Germline V CDR1 and CDR2: SGDLS, YYNGEE. This CDR3 spans 13 amino acids.